The 13 T cell receptor beta chains below all came from one sample that was sequenced in a study of cytomegalovirus exposure and HLA in healthy donors. 60 Vbeta and 13 Jbeta primers were used in PCR. TCRdb's table, derived via immunoSEQ multiplex PCR, lists solely in-frame clones and lacks some. In the table there are 120,000 or so clones, about 80% of which are singletons. The sample taken for sequencing was PBMCs. These receptors were obtained from a male donor in good health and CMV-seronegative.

The chain recombines TRBV25-1 with TRBJ1-6, with 7 bases identical to TRBD1. The CDR3 covers 14 residues. Germline CDR1 reads MGHDK; CDR2 reads SYGVNS. J was trimmed by 7 bases and V by 6 bases; bases with no gene match: 6. In nucleotides, the CDR3 is TGTGCCAGCAGGACCGGGACAGAAAATTCACCCCTCCACTTT. It translates to CASRTGTENSPLHF.

The chain combines TRBV23-1 with TRBJ2-7; D is possibly TRBD2 (7 bases). TRBV23-1 is an open reading frame, and its role is uncertain. The length of the CDR3 is 15 residues. The V end was cut by 3 bases, the J end by 0 bases, with 12 bases between. CDR3 residues: CASSQAGDTSYEQYF. The CDR3 bases are TGCGCCAGCAGTCAGGCGGGGGACACCTCCTACGAGCAGTACTTC.

The chain carries TRBV9 and TRBJ1-1; D uncertain. CDR1 SGDLS and CDR2 YYNGEE come from the germline V gene. This CDR3 is built from 15 residues. The germline V and J ends were trimmed by 4 bases and 4 bases, with 17 bases remaining between them. The CDR3 nucleotides are TGTGCCAGCAGCCCCCGACAAGTTTTGAGCACTGAAGCTTTCTTT. Translation: CASSPRQVLSTEAFF.

A single count supports this clone. At one end the junction does not follow the germline gene, possibly because of a read error. The chain carries TRBV10-3 and TRBJ2-2; tentatively, D is TRBD1 (5 bases). There are 14 residues in the CDR3. Germline values: CDR1 ENHRY, CDR2 SYGVKD. The CDR3 spells CGIRQGTNTGELFF. As DNA, the CDR3 is TGTGGCATCAGGCAGGGAACGAACACCGGGGAGCTGTTTTTT.

This clone has only one observation. One junction end does not reproduce the germline sequence, and a read error may be involved. The same CDR3 arises from other DNA sequences in this sample as well. The CDR3 DNA is TGCGCCAGCAGCCAAGGACTAGCGGAGTTCCCGGCTGTCTACGAACAGTACTTC. Protein sequence: CASSQGLAEFPAVYEQYF. The chain employs TRBV4-1 and TRBJ2-7, with 9 bases that match TRBD2. The CDR3 has 18 amino acids. Germline lookup yields CDR1 MGHRA and CDR2 YSYEKL.

The genes are TRBV20-1 and TRBJ2-3; no reliable D call. V shed 3 bases and J shed 6 bases, with 4 bases lying between them. Germline CDR1 is DFQATT and CDR2 is SNEGSKA (reference sequence). This CDR3 has 10 amino acids. As DNA, the CDR3 is TGCAGTGCTAGCGGGGATACGCAGTATTTT. It is translated as CSASGDTQYF.

The gene calls are TRBV27 and TRBJ2-7; TRBD1 agrees at 8 bases. The CDR3 sequence is 13 residues long. V lost 2 bases, J lost 6 bases, and 3 bases stayed unmatched. In germline, CDR1 is MNHEY, CDR2 SMNVEV (reference sequence). The CDR3 sequence: CASSLRTGREQYF. The CDR3 DNA reads TGTGCCAGCAGTTTAAGGACAGGGCGCGAGCAGTACTTC.

This chain links TRBV30 with TRBJ2-4, with no clear D. V gave up 2 bases and J gave up 2 bases, with 13 bases separating them. CDR1 and CDR2 from the germline V gene are GTSNPN and SVGIG (reference sequence). This CDR3 is built from 15 residues. CDR3 sequence: CAWSRTVFTKNIQYF. The CDR3 bases are TGTGCCTGGAGTCGAACAGTTTTTACCAAAAACATTCAGTACTTC.

This clone was detected once. V gene TRBV7-9 combines with J gene TRBJ1-5; D is unresolved. The V and J ends lost 0 bases and 0 bases respectively, with 6 bases between them. CDR1 is SEHNR and CDR2 is FQNEAQ in the germline V gene (reference sequence). This CDR3 contains 15 residues. The DNA of the CDR3 is TGTGCCAGCAGCTTAGCCGGTTCTAGCAATCAGCCCCAGCATTTT. This codes for CASSLAGSSNQPQHF.

This clone has just a few counts. The chain employs TRBV6-5 and TRBJ2-1, with 11 nucleotides matching TRBD1. CDR1 is MNHEY and CDR2 is SVGAGI in the germline V gene. Germline trimming cut 0 bases from V and 6 bases from J; bases unmatched to any gene: 4. The CDR3 sequence is 16 residues long. CDR3: CASSYSPGTGGNEQFF. The CDR3 nucleotides are TGTGCCAGCAGTTACTCACCCGGGACAGGGGGCAATGAGCAGTTCTTC.

This clone was recorded once. The chain links TRBV18 to TRBJ1-2, with 9 bases identical to TRBD1. There are 17 residues in the CDR3. Per the germline V gene, CDR1 is KGHSH and CDR2 is LQKENI. After removal of 0 bases from V and 4 bases from J, the junction contained 9 bases not matched to a gene. The CDR3 nucleotides read TGTGCCAGCTCACCACCTAAGAACAGGGGGCGCGCCTATGGCTACACCTTC. As protein: CASSPPKNRGRAYGYTF.

This chain uses TRBV5-1 with TRBJ2-3; D is perhaps TRBD2 (6 bases). The CDR3 runs 14 residues. Germline V lookup: CDR1 SGHRS, CDR2 YFSETQ. V was pared by 2 bases and J by 3 bases, with 10 bases between. This chain's CDR3 is CASSLASETDTQYF. The CDR3 DNA sequence: TGCGCCAGCAGCTTAGCTAGCGAGACAGATACGCAGTATTTT.

The rearrangement uses TRBV7-8 and TRBJ1-6; TRBD1 might be the D (5 bases). Trimming removed 5 bases at V and 5 bases at J, with 19 bases between. The CDR3 runs to 17 residues. CDR1 and CDR2 (germline): SGHVS, FQNEAQ. The CDR3 loop is CASSGYRLGIDNSPLHF. For the CDR3, the DNA is TGTGCCAGCAGCGGATACAGGCTTGGGATCGATAATTCACCCCTCCACTTT.